The source of this T cell receptor (beta chain) is a study of shared clonotypes between healthy human individuals. Per germline, CDR1 SEHNR and CDR2 FQNEAQ (reference sequence). The junction had 4 bases not matched to a gene; V was cut back by 6 bases and J by 4 bases. The length of the CDR3 is 15 residues. The table came from immunoSEQ multiplex PCR; TCRdb's copy has only in-frame clones and leaves some out. This table has around 180,000 clones, 90% to 95% appearing once. The TCR originated in a woman aged 25 to 39 in good health. This chain links TRBV7-9 with TRBJ2-1; 12 nucleotides line up with TRBD2. Sequencing used naive CD4+ T cells sorted from blood. Subset here: CD45RA+ positively selected. The CDR3 region is CASRRTSGTYNEQFF. In nucleotides, the CDR3 is TGTGCCAGCAGGAGGACTAGCGGGACTTACAATGAGCAGTTCTTC.